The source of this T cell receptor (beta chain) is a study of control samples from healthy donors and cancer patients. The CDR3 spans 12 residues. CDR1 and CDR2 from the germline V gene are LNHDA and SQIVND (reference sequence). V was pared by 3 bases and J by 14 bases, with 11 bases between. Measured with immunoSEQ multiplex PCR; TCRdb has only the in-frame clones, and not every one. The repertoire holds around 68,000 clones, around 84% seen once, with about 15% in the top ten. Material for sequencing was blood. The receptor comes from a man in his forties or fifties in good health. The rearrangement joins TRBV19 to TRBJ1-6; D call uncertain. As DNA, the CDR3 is TGTGCCAGTAGTATCAGTTCACTTACCCTCCACTTT. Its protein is CASSISSLTLHF.